This T cell receptor beta chain was recorded in a study of blood T cell repertoires in COVID-19. From germline, CDR1 is MNHEY and CDR2 SMNVEV (reference sequence). V dropped 5 bases and J dropped 6; count of bases not matched to a gene: 10. The CDR3 runs to 17 residues. Method: immunoSEQ multiplex PCR; TCRdb's copy keeps in-frame clones and lacks some. The sample includes 170,000 or so clones, about 82% seen only once; the top ten take roughly 7%. This chain connects TRBV27 to TRBJ2-1, with 13 bases identical to TRBD2. Source material: peripheral blood. This receptor was taken from a man aged 45-65 years with active or convalescent COVID-19. DNA of the CDR3: TGTGCCAGCAGTCCCTTTACCGGGACTAGCGGGATCAATGAGCAGTTCTTC. This encodes CASSPFTGTSGINEQFF.